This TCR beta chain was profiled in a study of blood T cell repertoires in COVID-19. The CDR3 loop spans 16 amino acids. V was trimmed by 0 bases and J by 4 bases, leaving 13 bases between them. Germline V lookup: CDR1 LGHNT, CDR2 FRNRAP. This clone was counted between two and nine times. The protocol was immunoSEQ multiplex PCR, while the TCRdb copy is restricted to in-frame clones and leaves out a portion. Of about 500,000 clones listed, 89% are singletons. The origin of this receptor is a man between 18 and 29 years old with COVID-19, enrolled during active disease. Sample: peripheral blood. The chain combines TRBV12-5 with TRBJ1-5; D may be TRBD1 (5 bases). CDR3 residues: CASGLVGWGENQPQHF. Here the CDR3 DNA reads TGTGCTAGTGGTTTGGTCGGGTGGGGGGAAAATCAGCCCCAGCATTTT.